The 4 T cell receptor beta chains reported below all come from one sample, sequenced in a study of identical twins. TCRdb recomputed calls from the 5' RACE reads with MiXCR, one row per CDR3 protein. Counted here are 350,000 to 450,000 distinct CDR3 sequences, 18% occurring once; the ten biggest clones make up roughly 12%. Sequenced: naive T cells sorted from blood. These receptors originate from a man aged 50-60 years in good health.

This clonotype was seen many times. V is TRBV6-1 and J is TRBJ1-6, with a possible D match to TRBD1 (5 bases). CDR1 MNHNS and CDR2 SASEGT come from the germline V gene. The CDR3 covers 14 residues. V was pared by 8 bases and J by 7 bases, with 15 bases between. CDR3 in amino acids: CASAGRVRNSPLHF. CDR3 DNA sequence: TGTGCCAGCGCGGGCAGGGTGAGAAATTCACCCCTCCACTTT.

This clonotype was detected ten times or more. The chain recombines TRBV5-8 with TRBJ1-3, with unresolved D. Germline V gene lookup returns CDR1 SGHTS and CDR2 YDEGEE. CDR3 length equals 13 residues. Trimming left V 4 bases short and J 1 base short, with 6 bases between. CDR3 residues: CASSRESGNTIYF. In nucleotides, the CDR3 is TGTGCCAGCAGCCGAGAATCTGGAAACACCATATATTTT.

This clonotype was counted once. J is TRBJ1-2 and V is TRBV28; D gene ambiguous. The CDR3 is 13 amino acids. V lost 5 bases, J lost 2 bases, and 9 bases lay in between. CDR1 is MDHEN and CDR2 is SYDVKM in the germline V gene. The chain's CDR3 is CASSPSRNYGYTF. Here the CDR3 DNA reads TGTGCCAGCAGTCCTTCAAGGAACTATGGCTACACCTTC.

The J gene is TRBJ2-1, the V gene TRBV5-1; TRBD1 might be the D (6 bases). The CDR3 sequence is 13 residues long. Per germline, CDR1 SGHRS and CDR2 YFSETQ. V gave up 2 bases and J gave up 8 bases, with 11 bases separating them. The CDR3 region has the DNA TGCGCCAGCAGCTTTCACAGGGTCGATGAGCAGTTCTTC. Translation gives CASSFHRVDEQFF.